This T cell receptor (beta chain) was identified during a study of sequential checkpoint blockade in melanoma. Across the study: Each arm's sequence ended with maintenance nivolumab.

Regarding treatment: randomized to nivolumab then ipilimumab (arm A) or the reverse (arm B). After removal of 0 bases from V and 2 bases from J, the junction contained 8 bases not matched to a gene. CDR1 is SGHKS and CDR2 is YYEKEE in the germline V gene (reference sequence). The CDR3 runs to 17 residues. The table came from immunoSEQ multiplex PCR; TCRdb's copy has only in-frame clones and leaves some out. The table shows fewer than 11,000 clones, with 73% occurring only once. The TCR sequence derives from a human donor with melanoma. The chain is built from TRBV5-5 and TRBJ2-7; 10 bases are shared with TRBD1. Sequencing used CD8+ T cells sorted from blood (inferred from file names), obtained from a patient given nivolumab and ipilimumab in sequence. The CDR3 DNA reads TGTGCCAGCAGCTTGGACCCCGTAGGACAGGGGGCCTACGAGCAGTACTTC. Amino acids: CASSLDPVGQGAYEQYF.